This T cell receptor (beta chain) was recovered during a study of shared clonotypes between healthy human individuals. Study context: CD4 naive and memory got three plates each, CD8 naive two, CD8 memory one.

For every subset, genomic DNA was evenly distributed across several immunoSEQ plates. Assay used: immunoSEQ multiplex PCR; TCRdb lists only in-frame clones, some missing. Among about 2,100,000 clones listed, about 93% were seen once. Positive CCR7 selection of CD45RO-negative cells yielded the naive CD8 cells, and terminally differentiated effector memory CD45RA+ cells were excluded. A word on this clone: The antigen remains undetermined.

Study-wide results and limits: Researchers found naive subsets generally carried larger estimated richness than memory subsets. Clonotypes shared by all four donors outscored non-shared clonotypes in generation probability.

The ends lost 4 bases at V and 4 bases at J; junction bases unmatched: 9. This CDR3 has 15 residues. From germline, CDR1 is SGHDT and CDR2 YYEEEE. This clonotype was sampled from a man between 18 and 35 years old in good health. Some clones in this sample may be carry-over from other donors' samples. Input material: naive CD8+ T cells from PBMCs. V gene TRBV5-6 combines with J gene TRBJ2-7, with 9 bases that match TRBD1. DNA of the CDR3: TGTGCCAGCAGCCACGGGACAGGGAAGGGATACGAGCAGTACTTC. It translates to CASSHGTGKGYEQYF.